These 17 T cell receptor beta chains originate from one sample sequenced in a study of T cells in Graves' hyperthyroidism and ophthalmopathy. RNA transcripts were the template for amplifying TCR beta CDR3 regions. Researchers ran a first-round RT-PCR on the TCR CDR3 using the HTBI primer set. Via MiXCR, TCRdb re-called the multiplex PCR reads, giving one row per CDR3 protein. In the table there are roughly 100,000 distinct CDR3 sequences, around 50% of which are singletons. The sequencing input was blood. The source is a man aged 35-49 years with Graves' hyperthyroidism.

At least ten counts were recorded for this clonotype. The J gene is TRBJ1-2, the V gene TRBV4-1; D unclear. The CDR3 covers 16 residues. V was shortened by 2 bases and J by 3 bases, with 16 bases between the two germline ends. Germline CDR1 is MGHRA and CDR2 is YSYEKL. CDR3 protein: CASSQPFGPRDYGYTF. DNA for the CDR3: TGCGCCAGCAGCCAACCATTCGGACCGAGGGACTATGGCTACACCTTC.

Regarding this clonotype: A much more abundant neighbour one base away suggests this may be a read error. This chain joins TRBV12-3 or TRBV12-4 and TRBJ1-1; the D is unclear. V lost 7 bases and J lost 2, with 11 bases in between. The CDR3 runs to 13 residues. Here the CDR3 reads CASNPELNTEAFF. The DNA of the CDR3 is TGTGCCAGCAATCCGGAGTTAAACACTGAAGCTTTCTTT.

The chain uses TRBV29-1 and TRBJ1-4, with TRBD1 matching 7 bases. Germline V lookup: CDR1 SQVTM, CDR2 ANQGSEA. This CDR3 region has 12 residues. Trimming at V came to 4 bases and at J to 4 bases, leaving 0 bases not matched to a gene. The CDR3 spells CSVGQGNEKLFF. CDR3 DNA sequence: TGCAGCGTTGGACAGGGTAATGAAAAACTGTTTTTT. The full variable domain, in which reference TRBV29-1 and TRBJ1-4 provide the parts outside the CDR3, is SAVISQKPSRDICQRGTSLTIQCQVDSQVTMMFWYRQQPGQSLTLIATANQGSEATYESGFVIDKFPISRPNLTFSTLTVSNMSPEDSSIYLCSVGQGNEKLFFGSGTQLSVL.

This clonotype was detected many times. The rearrangement joins TRBV6-4 to TRBJ1-2; 7 bases are shared with TRBD1. From germline, CDR1 is MRHNA and CDR2 SNTAGT. J gave up 4 bases and V 3 bases, and 5 bases lay outside the gene matches. The CDR3 totals 14 residues. The CDR3 region is CASSEEGGVYGYTF. CDR3 nucleotide sequence: TGTGCCAGCAGTGAGGAAGGGGGCGTCTATGGCTACACCTTC.

J is TRBJ2-7 and V is TRBV7-8; 7 bases are a match to TRBD2. CDR3 length: 16 residues. Trimming removed 3 bases from V and 2 bases from J; junction bases left unmatched: 10. The V gene's germline CDR1 is SGHVS and CDR2 FQNEAQ. CDR3 sequence reads: CASSLARGGSAYEQYF. CDR3 bases: TGTGCCAGCAGCTTGGCACGAGGCGGGAGTGCCTACGAGCAGTACTTC.

The genes are TRBV19 and TRBJ1-2, with 10 bases fitting TRBD1. V lost 5 bases and J lost 4; bases outside the gene matches: 10. The CDR3 has 16 amino acids. Germline V gives CDR1 LNHDA, CDR2 SQIVND (reference sequence). The CDR3 region is CASSLTGGVRGYGYTF. The CDR3 DNA reads TGTGCCAGTAGTTTGACAGGGGGCGTTCGAGGCTATGGCTACACCTTC.

The CDR3 reads CASSQAGVVNQPLHF. The DNA for the CDR3 is TGTGCCAGCAGCCAAGCAGGGGTGGTGAATCAGCCCCTCCACTTT. The rearrangement links TRBV3-1 to TRBJ1-6; the D gene is possibly TRBD1 (6 bases). Per the germline V gene, CDR1 is LGHDT and CDR2 is YNNKEL (reference sequence). Trimming pared 1 base from V and 13 bases from J, leaving 17 bases between. This CDR3 contains 15 residues.

The chain links TRBV7-9 to TRBJ1-5; possibly TRBD1 for D (5 bases). Trimming removed 5 bases from V and 2 bases from J, with 13 bases in between. The CDR3 is 15 residues long. CDR1 is SEHNR and CDR2 is FQNEAQ in the germline V gene (reference sequence). The DNA for the CDR3 is TGTGCCAGCAGCGGCTTTAGAGGGGGCAATCAGCCCCAGCATTTT. Its protein product is CASSGFRGGNQPQHF.

This clonotype was detected only a few times. A much larger clone differs by one base, so this may be a read error. The V and J genes are TRBV5-1 and TRBJ2-5; no clear D gene. The CDR3 is made up of 15 amino acids. Trimming stripped 1 base from V and 1 base from J, with 11 bases between. The V gene's germline CDR1 is SGHRS and CDR2 YFSETQ. CDR3: CASSLFQALQETQYF. CDR3 in DNA: TGCGCCAGCAGCTTGTTCCAAGCACTCCAAGAGACCCAGTACTTC. Filled out from reference TRBV5-1 and TRBJ2-5, the complete variable domain reads KAGVTQTPRYLIKTRGQQVTLSCSPISGHRSVSWYQQTPGQGLQFLFEYFSETQRNKGNFPGRFSGRQFSNSRSEMNVSTLELGDSALYLCASSLFQALQETQYFGPGTRLLVL.

As for this clonotype: Since no conserved phenylalanine or tryptophan closes the CDR3, a read error is the likely cause. DNA for the CDR3: TGCAGCGCCAGACAGGGGCAAGAGACCCAGTACTGC. It yields the protein CSARQGQETQYC. The gene calls are TRBV29-1 and TRBJ2-5; the match to TRBD1 covers 8 bases. Germline assignment: CDR1 SQVTM and CDR2 ANQGSEA. This CDR3 spans 12 amino acids. The ends lost 7 bases at V and 2 bases at J; junction bases unmatched: 3.

This clonotype appeared a few times. The chain has TRBV2 and TRBJ1-6; D possibly corresponds to TRBD1 (5 bases). V lost 5 bases and J lost 7, with 18 bases in between. Germline values: CDR1 SNHLY, CDR2 FYNNEI. The CDR3 runs to 16 residues. CDR3 in DNA: TGTGCCAGCAGTTCCTCGGGGGGGTTGGGGAATTCACCCCTCCACTTT. It is translated as CASSSSGGLGNSPLHF.

This clonotype was observed many times. The chain joins TRBV12-3 or TRBV12-4 to TRBJ2-1, with D uncertain. This CDR3 is built from 12 residues. Trimming stripped 2 bases from V and 9 bases from J, with 8 bases between. CDR3: CASSLRVREQFF. The CDR3 nucleotides are TGTGCCAGCAGTTTAAGGGTTCGTGAGCAGTTCTTC.

The rearrangement joins TRBV24-1 to TRBJ1-2, with TRBD1 matching over 11 bases. After removal of 7 bases from V and 7 bases from J, the junction contained 4 bases not matched to a gene. The CDR3 is made up of 13 amino acids. Germline values: CDR1 KGHDR, CDR2 SFDVKD. Written as DNA, the CDR3 is TGTGCCACCAGCCCGGGACAGGGGGGTGGCTACACCTTC. This encodes CATSPGQGGGYTF.

This clonotype was seen at least ten times. In nucleotides, the CDR3 is TGCAGCGTTGGTGGGGCGGACTCCTACAATGAGCAGTTCTTC. This encodes CSVGGADSYNEQFF. The chain is built from TRBV29-1 and TRBJ2-1, with D tentatively TRBD1 (5 bases). Germline values: CDR1 SQVTM, CDR2 ANQGSEA. CDR3 size: 14 residues. Trimming stripped 4 bases from V and 0 bases from J, with 10 bases between.

The V and J genes are TRBV25-1 and TRBJ1-1; D gene unclear. V lost 2 bases to trimming and J lost 1 base, with 11 bases between them. The CDR3 length is 15 residues. In germline, CDR1 is MGHDK, CDR2 SYGVNS. In DNA, the CDR3 is TGTGCCAGCAGTGAAGTAAGGCAGACGAACACTGAAGCTTTCTTT. Its protein product is CASSEVRQTNTEAFF.

The chain recombines TRBV2 with TRBJ2-7; 9 bases map to TRBD2. V shed 3 bases and J 7 bases; nucleotides not matched to a gene: 10. Germline assignment: CDR1 SNHLY and CDR2 FYNNEI. CDR3 length: 15 residues. In nucleotides, the CDR3 is TGTGCCAGCAGTGAGCGTCTAGCGGGGTCGCGGGAGCAGTACTTC. Encoded protein: CASSERLAGSREQYF.

Comment on this clonotype: One base away lies a much larger clone, so this may be a sequencing read error. This sequence joins TRBV5-6 and TRBJ2-3; possibly TRBD1 or TRBD2 for D (6 bases each). The CDR3 runs to 15 residues. CDR1 SGHDT and CDR2 YYEEEE come from the germline V gene. V shed 5 bases and J shed 2 bases, with 15 bases lying between them. This CDR3 reads CASSEVRGDTDTQYF. CDR3 coding DNA: TGTGCCAGCAGTGAAGTGAGGGGGGACACAGATACGCAGTATTTT.